The present entry profiles one T cell receptor beta chain with its context. Only a few counts were recorded for this clone. What this receptor recognizes is not known. No base quality values were provided; no much bigger clone lies one nucleotide off. The CDR3 runs 14 residues from the cysteine to the phenylalanine. This entry keeps only the CDR3 DNA: 42 bases, framed from base 1. For CDR1 and CDR2, the germline V gene (reference sequence) lists SGHNT and YYREEE. V loses 2 bases of germline sequence and J loses 0 bases, and the interval between the two ends is 9 bases. Collaborating institutions collected whole blood in K2EDTA tubes following their own protocols. For TCRbeta analysis, collaborator samples were shipped as frozen whole blood, as isolated PBMCs, or as DNA extracted from either sample type. The data derive from a study of blood T cell repertoires in COVID-19 (dated by TCRdb to about 2020). Some background on the complete study: Collaborator samples came from the United States, Italy and Spain and covered acute and convalescent phases of COVID-19. The material from the prospective study consisted of cDNA or gDNA derived from T cells, B-cell-depleted T cells, or PBMCs. Subjects who had been exposed to COVID-19, were actively infected with it, or had recovered from it provided the deeply sampled blood TCRbeta repertoires that made up the dataset. The repertoires were released in a freely available public database intended as a resource for research on the immune response to SARS-CoV-2. The samples were drawn from the first 160 participants of the ongoing ImmuneRACE study and from 950 to 1,500 subjects provided by 6 global collaborators. Sample metadata almost always included a de-identified subject ID, COVID-19 status, age in years and sex. Where HLA class I and class II types were available, the types were taken from metadata supplied by the sample provider, not from assay-based typing.

TCRbeta CDR3 regions were amplified from genomic DNA using the immunoSEQ Assay, a bias-controlled multiplex PCR. Per the source publication's procedure: Within the assay, amplification of reference gene primers was used to estimate how many nucleated cells each sample contained. To quantify the absolute abundance of each unique TCRbeta CDR3 rearrangement, sequence reads were collapsed and filtered. For each sample, productive Simpson clonality was calculated as the square root of Simpson's diversity index over productive rearrangements. The clones in this table, taken by TCRdb from immuneACCESS, are in-frame only. Not every clone is retained; where verified, under half of the shortfall comes from an unresolved V gene, and the cause of the rest is unknown. The DNA gave D and trimming, while V, J and clone size come from that table. The sample includes fewer than 200,000 clones, with about 76% observed a single time. The ten largest clones capture 8.6% of the sample.

Points the paper makes about the study in general: Clinical and demographic metadata were provided uncurated, with the amount varying by source and participant.

Sequencing was done on a sample of peripheral blood. This clonotype was obtained from a woman between 50 and 59 years old with active or convalescent COVID-19. The rearranged chain carries TRBV5-4 and TRBJ2-7, and the D gene may be TRBD1, 6 bases matching. The CDR3 corresponds to CASSFGTNSYEQYF. The DNA is as follows: TGTGCCAGCAGCTTCGGGACAAACTCCTACGAGCAGTACTTC.